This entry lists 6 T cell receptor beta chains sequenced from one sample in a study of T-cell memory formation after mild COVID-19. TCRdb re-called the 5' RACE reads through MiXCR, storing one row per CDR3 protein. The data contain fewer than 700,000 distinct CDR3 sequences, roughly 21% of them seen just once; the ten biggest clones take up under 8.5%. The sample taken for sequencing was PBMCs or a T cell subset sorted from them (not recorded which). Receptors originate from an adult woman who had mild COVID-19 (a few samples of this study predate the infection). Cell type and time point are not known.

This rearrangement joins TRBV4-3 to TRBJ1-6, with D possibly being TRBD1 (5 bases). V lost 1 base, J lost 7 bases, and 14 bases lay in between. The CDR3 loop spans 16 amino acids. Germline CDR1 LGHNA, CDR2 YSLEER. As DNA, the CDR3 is TGCGCCAGCAGCCAAGTCTCCGGGACCCACAATTCACCCCTCCACTTT. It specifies CASSQVSGTHNSPLHF.

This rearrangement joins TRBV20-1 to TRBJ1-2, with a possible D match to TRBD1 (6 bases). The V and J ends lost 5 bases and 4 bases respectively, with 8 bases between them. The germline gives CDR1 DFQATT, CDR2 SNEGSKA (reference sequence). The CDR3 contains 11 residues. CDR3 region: CSAWTAYGYTF. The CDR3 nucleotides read TGCAGTGCTTGGACAGCCTATGGCTACACCTTC.

The CDR3 bases are TGCAGTGCCCAGAGAGAGTTCTACGAGCAGTACTTC. Its translation: CSAQREFYEQYF. The chain employs TRBV20-1 and TRBJ2-7; D gene ambiguous. Trimming cost V 6 bases and J 3 bases, with 12 bases left between them. From germline, CDR1 is DFQATT and CDR2 SNEGSKA (reference sequence). The CDR3 totals 12 residues.

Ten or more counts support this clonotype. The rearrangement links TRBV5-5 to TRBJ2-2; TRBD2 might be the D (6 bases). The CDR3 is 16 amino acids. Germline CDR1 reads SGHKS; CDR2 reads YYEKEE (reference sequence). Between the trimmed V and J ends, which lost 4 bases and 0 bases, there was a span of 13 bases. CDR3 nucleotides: TGTGCCAGCAGCCTGGAGGGAGTAGCGAACACCGGGGAGCTGTTTTTT. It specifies CASSLEGVANTGELFF. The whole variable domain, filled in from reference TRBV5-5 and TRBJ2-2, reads DAGVTQSPTHLIKTRGQQVTLRCSPISGHKSVSWYQQVLGQGPQFIFQYYEKEERGRGNFPDRFSARQFPNYSSELNVNALLLGDSALYLCASSLEGVANTGELFFGEGSRLTVL.

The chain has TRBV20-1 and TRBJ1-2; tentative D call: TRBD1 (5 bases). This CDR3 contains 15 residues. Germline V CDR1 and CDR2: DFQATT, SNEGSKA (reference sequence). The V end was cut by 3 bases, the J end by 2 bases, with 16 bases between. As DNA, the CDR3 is TGCAGTGCTAGGCTAAGAGGGGCAGAGAACTATGGCTACACCTTC. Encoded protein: CSARLRGAENYGYTF.

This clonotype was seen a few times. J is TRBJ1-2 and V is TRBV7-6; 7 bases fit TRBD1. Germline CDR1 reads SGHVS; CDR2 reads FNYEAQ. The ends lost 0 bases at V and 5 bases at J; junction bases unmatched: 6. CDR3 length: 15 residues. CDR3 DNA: TGTGCCAGCAGCTTAGCGTACGGGACAGCATATGGCTACACCTTC. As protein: CASSLAYGTAYGYTF.